Listed below are T cell receptor beta chains from one sample, sequenced in a study of prognosis after radiotherapy for stage I lung cancer. TCRdb analysed the multiplex PCR reads with MiXCR anew, one entry per CDR3 protein. This sample has 11,000 to 15,000 distinct CDR3 sequences, with around a quarter found just once. This material consisted of PBMCs, taken before or after stereotactic body radiation therapy (not recorded which). All receptors come from a donor aged 50 or older with non-small cell lung cancer. CDR3s include the opening cysteine and the closing phenylalanine or tryptophan. Fields, in order: V gene, clone size, J gene, D gene, CDR3 DNA, CDR3 protein. D genes are given only for firm matches. Not every row has a clone size; where given, it reads once, few, many or a size class.

>TRBV5-6|many|TRBJ2-1|-
TGTGCCAGCGGGGCCGGGTTAGGGACCTACAATGAGCAGTTCTTC
CASGAGLGTYNEQFF
>TRBV11-2|many|TRBJ2-3|-
TGTGCCAGCAGCTTATCGCCTAGAACAGATACGCAGTATTTT
CASSLSPRTDTQYF
>TRBV3-1|many|TRBJ2-7|-
TGTGCCAGCAGCCAAGATTCCCTAGCCGAGCAGTACTTC
CASSQDSLAEQYF
>TRBV6-5|medium-sized|TRBJ2-7|TRBD2
TGTGCCAGCAGTGGCCGCACTAGCGGGAGATACGAGCAGTACTTC
CASSGRTSGRYEQYF
>TRBV9|many|TRBJ1-5|-
TGTGCCAGCAGCCCTGGGGACATTCGTAGCAATCAGCCCCAGCATTTT
CASSPGDIRSNQPQHF
>TRBV27|-|TRBJ2-3|-
TGTGCCAGCAGTTTAAGGCTTCCAGATACGCAGTATTTT
CASSLRLPDTQYF
>TRBV4-1|many|TRBJ2-7|-
TGCGCCAGCAGCCAAGACCAACCTACACCCTGGAGCTCCTACGAGCAGTACTTC
CASSQDQPTPWSSYEQYF
>TRBV27|many|TRBJ1-2|-
TGTGCCAGCAGTGCGAGGGTTGTCTCACCCTATGGCTACACCTTC
CASSARVVSPYGYTF
>TRBV5-5|many|TRBJ2-1|-
TGTGCCAGCAGCTTAGTACAGGGTAAGGGCAATGAGCAGTTCTTC
CASSLVQGKGNEQFF
>TRBV28|once|TRBJ1-3|-
TGTGCCAGCGGATCGGGTCCCTCTGGAAACACCATATTTTTT
CASGSGPSGNTIFF
>TRBV30|many|TRBJ2-5|-
TGTGCCTGGAGTGAGGGCGGGGTTGGAGAGACCCAGTACTTC
CAWSEGGVGETQYF
>TRBV18|many|TRBJ1-1|TRBD1
TGTGCCAGCTCACCTACAACAGGGGGCAGGGCTGAAGCTTTCTTT
CASSPTTGGRAEAFF
>TRBV30|-|TRBJ1-3|-
TGTGCCTGGAGTGGTGGGGGGATAGCGGGAGACACCATATATTTT
CAWSGGGIAGDTIYF
>TRBV30|many|TRBJ2-1|-
TGTGCCTGGGGTAGACGGCGAGATGAGCAGTTCTTC
CAWGRRRDEQFF
>TRBV6-5|medium-sized|TRBJ2-7|-
TGTGCCAGCAGTTACCCGCAGGGGACTCAGTACTTC
CASSYPQGTQYF
>TRBV6-5|many|TRBJ2-7|TRBD2
TGTGCCAGCAGTTACAGACTAGCGGGAGGGTACGAGCAGTACTTC
CASSYRLAGGYEQYF
>TRBV5-8|many|TRBJ2-5|-
TGTGCCAGCAGCGCTCGGCAGGGTTTGATGTTTGAGACCCAGTACTTC
CASSARQGLMFETQYF
>TRBV6-1|many|TRBJ1-4|-
TGTGCCAGCAGTGGGACAACAACTAATGAAAAACTGTTTTTT
CASSGTTTNEKLFF